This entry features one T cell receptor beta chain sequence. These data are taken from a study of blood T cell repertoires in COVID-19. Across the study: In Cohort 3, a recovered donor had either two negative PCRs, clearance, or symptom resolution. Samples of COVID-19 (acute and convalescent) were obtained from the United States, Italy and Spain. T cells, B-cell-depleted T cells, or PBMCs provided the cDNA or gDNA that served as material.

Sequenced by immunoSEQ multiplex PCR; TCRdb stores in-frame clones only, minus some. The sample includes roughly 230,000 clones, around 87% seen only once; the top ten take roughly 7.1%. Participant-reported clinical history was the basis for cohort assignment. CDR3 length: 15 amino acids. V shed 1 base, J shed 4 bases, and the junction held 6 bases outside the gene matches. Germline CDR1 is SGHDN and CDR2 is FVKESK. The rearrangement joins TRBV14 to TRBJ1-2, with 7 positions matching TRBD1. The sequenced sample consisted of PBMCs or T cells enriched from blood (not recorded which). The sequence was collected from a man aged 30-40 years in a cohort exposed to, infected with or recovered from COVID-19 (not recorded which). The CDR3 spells CASSQVGTAFYGYTF. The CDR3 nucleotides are TGTGCCAGCAGCCAAGTTGGGACAGCCTTCTATGGCTACACCTTC. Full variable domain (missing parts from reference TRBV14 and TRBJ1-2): EAGVTQFPSHSVIEKGQTVTLRCDPISGHDNLYWYRRVMGKEIKFLLHFVKESKQDESGMPNNRFLAERTGGTYSTLKVQPAELEDSGVYFCASSQVGTAFYGYTFGSGTRLTVV.